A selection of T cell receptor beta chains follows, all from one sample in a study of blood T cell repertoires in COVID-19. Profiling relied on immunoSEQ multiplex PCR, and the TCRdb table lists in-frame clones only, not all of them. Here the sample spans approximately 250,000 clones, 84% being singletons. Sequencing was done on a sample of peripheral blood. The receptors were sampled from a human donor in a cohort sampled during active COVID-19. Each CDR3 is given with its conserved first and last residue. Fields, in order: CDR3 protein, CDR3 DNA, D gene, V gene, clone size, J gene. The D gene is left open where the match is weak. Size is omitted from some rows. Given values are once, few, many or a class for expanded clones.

cdr3_aa: CASSQGGPKSYNEQFF; cdr3_nt: TGTGCCAGCAGCCAAGGGGGGCCTAAGTCCTACAATGAGCAGTTCTTC; d_call: -; v_call: TRBV3-1/TRBV3-2; clone_size: once; j_call: TRBJ2-1
cdr3_aa: CASSVEAGGINYGYTF; cdr3_nt: TGTGCCAGCAGCGTAGAAGCAGGGGGAATTAACTATGGCTACACCTTC; d_call: TRBD1; v_call: TRBV9; clone_size: once; j_call: TRBJ1-2
cdr3_aa: CASRGRARDTDTQYF; cdr3_nt: TGTGCCAGCAGGGGGCGAGCCCGGGACACAGATACGCAGTATTTT; d_call: TRBD1; v_call: TRBV19; clone_size: -; j_call: TRBJ2-3
cdr3_aa: CASSSGGRFEYNEQFF; cdr3_nt: TGTGCCAGCAGCTCCGGCGGGCGGTTTGAGTACAATGAGCAGTTCTTC; d_call: -; v_call: TRBV13; clone_size: -; j_call: TRBJ2-1
cdr3_aa: CASSQTVSNQPQHF; cdr3_nt: TGTGCCAGCAGTCAGACAGTTTCCAATCAGCCCCAGCATTTT; d_call: -; v_call: TRBV6-5; clone_size: -; j_call: TRBJ1-5
cdr3_aa: CASKGDGRYNSPLHF; cdr3_nt: TGTGCCAGCAAGGGGGACGGACGGTATAATTCACCCCTCCACTTT; d_call: -; v_call: TRBV28; clone_size: -; j_call: TRBJ1-6
cdr3_aa: CASSGTGLNTEAFF; cdr3_nt: TGCGCCAGCAGCGGAACAGGTCTCAACACTGAAGCTTTCTTT; d_call: -; v_call: TRBV5-1; clone_size: -; j_call: TRBJ1-1
cdr3_aa: CASSGSGRSGTQYF; cdr3_nt: TGTGCCAGTAGTGGTAGCGGGAGGTCGGGTACGCAGTATTTT; d_call: TRBD2; v_call: TRBV19; clone_size: -; j_call: TRBJ2-3
cdr3_aa: CASSTQGATTEAFF; cdr3_nt: TGTGCCAGCTCCACCCAGGGGGCAACCACTGAAGCTTTCTTT; d_call: TRBD1; v_call: TRBV28; clone_size: -; j_call: TRBJ1-1
cdr3_aa: CASSPRESYTEAFF; cdr3_nt: TGTGCCAGCAGCCCAAGGGAGTCATACACTGAAGCTTTCTTT; d_call: -; v_call: TRBV28; clone_size: -; j_call: TRBJ1-1
cdr3_aa: CASSRNIGRQRGKTQYF; cdr3_nt: TGTGCCAGCAGCCGGAATATCGGGAGGCAGAGGGGAAAGACCCAGTACTTC; d_call: TRBD2; v_call: TRBV3-1/TRBV3-2; clone_size: once; j_call: TRBJ2-5
cdr3_aa: CASSPGTANYGYTF; cdr3_nt: TGTGCCAGCAGCCCAGGGACTGCTAACTATGGCTACACCTTC; d_call: -; v_call: TRBV5-5; clone_size: -; j_call: TRBJ1-2
cdr3_aa: CASREGFAGNTIYF; cdr3_nt: TGCGCCAGCAGAGAGGGATTTGCTGGAAACACCATATATTTT; d_call: -; v_call: TRBV5-1; clone_size: -; j_call: TRBJ1-3
cdr3_aa: CATSRGQGPNTEAFF; cdr3_nt: TGTGCCACCAGCAGAGGGCAGGGGCCCAACACTGAAGCTTTCTTT; d_call: -; v_call: TRBV15; clone_size: -; j_call: TRBJ1-1
cdr3_aa: CASSVESAVSTDTQYF; cdr3_nt: TGTGCCAGCAGCGTAGAGAGCGCAGTAAGCACAGATACGCAGTATTTT; d_call: -; v_call: TRBV9; clone_size: -; j_call: TRBJ2-3
cdr3_aa: CASSLGQGFYGYTF; cdr3_nt: TGTGCCAGCAGTTTGGGACAGGGCTTCTATGGCTACACCTTC; d_call: TRBD1; v_call: TRBV28; clone_size: once; j_call: TRBJ1-2
cdr3_aa: CASSQVAGYEQYF; cdr3_nt: TGTGCCAGCAGCCAAGTAGCGGGGTACGAGCAGTACTTC; d_call: TRBD2; v_call: TRBV3-1/TRBV3-2; clone_size: -; j_call: TRBJ2-7
cdr3_aa: CASSLYTTDQLNGYTF; cdr3_nt: TGTGCCAGCAGCTTATATACGACTGATCAGCTCAATGGCTACACCTTC; d_call: -; v_call: TRBV7-9; clone_size: -; j_call: TRBJ1-2
cdr3_aa: CASTSTLIVTGELFF; cdr3_nt: TGTGCCAGTACCTCTACCCTCATAGTCACCGGGGAGCTGTTTTTT; d_call: -; v_call: TRBV19; clone_size: -; j_call: TRBJ2-2
cdr3_aa: CASSIRGEDQPQHF; cdr3_nt: TGTGCCAGTAGTATACGCGGAGAGGATCAGCCCCAGCATTTT; d_call: -; v_call: TRBV19; clone_size: -; j_call: TRBJ1-5
cdr3_aa: CASTPTSGRIDEQFF; cdr3_nt: TGTGCCAGCACCCCTACTAGCGGGAGGATAGATGAGCAGTTCTTC; d_call: TRBD2; v_call: TRBV6-5; clone_size: once; j_call: TRBJ2-1
cdr3_aa: CASSETGHSYEQYF; cdr3_nt: TGTGCCAGTAGCGAGACAGGGCACTCCTACGAGCAGTACTTC; d_call: TRBD1; v_call: TRBV19; clone_size: -; j_call: TRBJ2-7
cdr3_aa: CASSLGGDSGYTF; cdr3_nt: TGCGCCAGCAGCTTGGGAGGGGACTCTGGCTACACCTTC; d_call: -; v_call: TRBV5-1; clone_size: -; j_call: TRBJ1-2
cdr3_aa: CASSYGGGGYNEQFF; cdr3_nt: TGTGCCAGCAGTTACGGGGGAGGTGGGTACAATGAGCAGTTCTTC; d_call: -; v_call: TRBV6-2/TRBV6-3; clone_size: many; j_call: TRBJ2-1
cdr3_aa: CASSSLQGAEEQYF; cdr3_nt: TGTGCCAGCAGCTCACTCCAGGGGGCGGAGGAGCAGTACTTC; d_call: TRBD1; v_call: TRBV11-2; clone_size: once; j_call: TRBJ2-7
cdr3_aa: CASRNSGTGSNYGYTF; cdr3_nt: TGTGCCAGCAGGAACTCCGGGACAGGGAGTAACTATGGCTACACCTTC; d_call: TRBD1; v_call: TRBV27; clone_size: -; j_call: TRBJ1-2
cdr3_aa: CATSRDLGISPLHF; cdr3_nt: TGTGCCACCAGCAGAGATTTGGGCATTTCACCCCTCCACTTT; d_call: -; v_call: TRBV15; clone_size: few; j_call: TRBJ1-6
cdr3_aa: CASSLSPSGGAYEQYF; cdr3_nt: TGCGCCAGCAGCTTGTCTCCTAGCGGGGGGGCCTACGAGCAGTACTTC; d_call: TRBD2; v_call: TRBV5-1; clone_size: few; j_call: TRBJ2-7
cdr3_aa: CASSISRDRATNEKLFF; cdr3_nt: TGTGCCAGTAGTATTTCCCGGGACAGAGCAACTAATGAAAAACTGTTTTTT; d_call: TRBD1; v_call: TRBV19; clone_size: -; j_call: TRBJ1-4